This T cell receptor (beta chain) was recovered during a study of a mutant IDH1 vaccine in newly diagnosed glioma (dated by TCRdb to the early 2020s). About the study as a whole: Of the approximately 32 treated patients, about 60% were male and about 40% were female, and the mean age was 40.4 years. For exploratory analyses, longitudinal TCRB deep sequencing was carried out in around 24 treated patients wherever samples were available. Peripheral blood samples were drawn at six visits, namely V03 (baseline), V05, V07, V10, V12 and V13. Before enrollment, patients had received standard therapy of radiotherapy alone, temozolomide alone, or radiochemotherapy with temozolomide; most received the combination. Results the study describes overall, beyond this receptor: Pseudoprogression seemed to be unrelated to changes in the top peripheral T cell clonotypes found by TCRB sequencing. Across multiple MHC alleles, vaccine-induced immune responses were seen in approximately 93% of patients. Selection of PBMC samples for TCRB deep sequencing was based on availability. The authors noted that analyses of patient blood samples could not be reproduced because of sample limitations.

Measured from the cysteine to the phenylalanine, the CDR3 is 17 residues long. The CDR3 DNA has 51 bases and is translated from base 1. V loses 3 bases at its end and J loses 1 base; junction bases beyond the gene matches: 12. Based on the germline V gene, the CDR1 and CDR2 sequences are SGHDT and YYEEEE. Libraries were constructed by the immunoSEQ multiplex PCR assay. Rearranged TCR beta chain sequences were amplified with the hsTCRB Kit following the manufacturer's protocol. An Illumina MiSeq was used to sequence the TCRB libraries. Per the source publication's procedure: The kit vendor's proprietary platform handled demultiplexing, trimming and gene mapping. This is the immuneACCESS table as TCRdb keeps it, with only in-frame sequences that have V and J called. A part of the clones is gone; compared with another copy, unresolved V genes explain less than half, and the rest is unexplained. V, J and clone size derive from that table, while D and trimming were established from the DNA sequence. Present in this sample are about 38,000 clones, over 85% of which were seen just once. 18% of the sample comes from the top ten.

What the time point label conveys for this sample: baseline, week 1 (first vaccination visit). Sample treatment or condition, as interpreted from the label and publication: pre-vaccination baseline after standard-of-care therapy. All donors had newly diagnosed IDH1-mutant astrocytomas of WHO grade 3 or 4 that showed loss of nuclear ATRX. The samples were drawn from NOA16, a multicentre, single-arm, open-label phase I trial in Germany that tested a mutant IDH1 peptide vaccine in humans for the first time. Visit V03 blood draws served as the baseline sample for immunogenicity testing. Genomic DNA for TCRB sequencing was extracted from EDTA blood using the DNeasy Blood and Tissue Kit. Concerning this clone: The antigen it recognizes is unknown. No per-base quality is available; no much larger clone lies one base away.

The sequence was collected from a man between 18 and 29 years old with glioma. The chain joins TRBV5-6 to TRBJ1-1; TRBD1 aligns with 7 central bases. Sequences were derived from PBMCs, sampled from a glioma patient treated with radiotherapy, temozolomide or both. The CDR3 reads CASSSIIGGARNTEAFF. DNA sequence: TGTGCCAGCAGCTCGATAATAGGGGGCGCGAGGAACACTGAAGCTTTCTTT.